This T cell receptor (beta chain) came from a study of cytomegalovirus exposure and HLA in healthy donors. The PCR had 60 Vbeta and 13 Jbeta primers. The method was immunoSEQ multiplex PCR; TCRdb's version includes in-frame clones alone and lacks a portion of them. This sample yields some 110,000 clones, of which approximately 79% are seen a single time; roughly 6.9% belongs to the top ten. The CDR3 has 15 amino acids. Germline V gene lookup returns CDR1 LNHDA and CDR2 SQIVND (reference sequence). V was pared by 3 bases and J by 5 bases, with 4 bases of the junction left unmatched. Notes on the study in general: The listing of 150 to 200 TCR beta chains classed them as cytomegalovirus-associated.

With regard to this clone: Its antigen remains unidentified.

This sequence originates from a man aged 30-40 years in good health and CMV-seropositive. The rearrangement uses TRBV19 and TRBJ2-2; 9 nucleotides line up with TRBD1. The sample comprised PBMCs. For the CDR3, the DNA is TGTGCCAGTAGTATTGGGACAGGGCGGACCGGGGAGCTGTTTTTT. Its translation is CASSIGTGRTGELFF. Looking up the rest from reference TRBV19 and TRBJ2-2 gives the full variable domain: DGGITQSPKYLFRKEGQNVTLSCEQNLNHDAMYWYRQDPGQGLRLIYYSQIVNDFQKGDIAEGYSVSREKKESFPLTVTSAQKNPTAFYLCASSIGTGRTGELFFGEGSRLTVL.